This entry is about one T cell receptor (beta chain). Its target is unknown. Amplification used 60 Vbeta primers and 13 Jbeta primers. Repertoires were generated with immunoSEQ multiplex PCR, while TCRdb's copy carries only in-frame clones and drops some. The sample holds some 190,000 clones, 82% seen once. These data belong to a study of cytomegalovirus exposure and HLA in healthy donors. Study-wide points: CMV serostatus was the sole immune exposure data available. The authors listed around 150 TCR beta chains as cytomegalovirus-associated.

CDR1 MDHEN and CDR2 SYDVKM come from the germline V gene. V lost 2 bases to trimming and J lost 6 bases, with 20 bases between them. The CDR3 runs to 16 residues. The chain links TRBV28 to TRBJ2-7; D possibly corresponds to TRBD1 (6 bases). Input material: PBMCs. The source of this sequence is a man aged 40-49 years in good health and CMV-seronegative. CDR3 bases: TGTGCCAGCAGTTTAAGGGGCAGGGGCAAGTACGGCGAGCAGTACTTC. It yields the protein CASSLRGRGKYGEQYF.